Listed below are T cell receptor beta chains from one sample, sequenced in a study of Ad26.COV2.S vaccination and SARS-CoV-2 variants. The method was immunoSEQ multiplex PCR; TCRdb's version includes in-frame clones alone and lacks a portion of them. Altogether hundreds of thousands of clones are present, roughly nine tenths being singletons, with the ten largest covering around 2.5%. This specimen was peripheral blood, taken in a trial of Ad26.COV2.S vaccine versus placebo. The receptors stem from a person between 18 and 60 years old who received the Ad26.COV2.S COVID-19 vaccine or a placebo. Each CDR3 is given with its conserved first and last residue. The order of the fields is V gene, CDR3 protein.

V: TRBV25-1
CDR3: CASSLGWNTEAFF

V: TRBV7-3
CDR3: CASSPGGSEKTQYF

V: TRBV6-2/TRBV6-3
CDR3: CASSQLAGGENNEQFF

V: TRBV5-1
CDR3: CASSLGTGSSYNEQFF

V: TRBV28
CDR3: CASSPGSNNYQPQHF

V: TRBV2
CDR3: CASSAWAGHEQFF

V: TRBV6-4
CDR3: CASSEGPNTEAFF

V: TRBV7-3
CDR3: CASSLKAISLTNSYEQYF

V: TRBV28
CDR3: CASSLRGPHQPQHF

V: TRBV6-5
CDR3: CATSGAYAYEQYF

V: TRBV9
CDR3: CASSALRDGYTF

V: TRBV6-5
CDR3: CASSYTGGQYEQYF

V: TRBV10-3
CDR3: CAISDRKGQSYGETQYF

V: TRBV5-1
CDR3: CASSLFTGNTGELFF

V: TRBV13
CDR3: CASSLVPQGYVGEQFF

V: TRBV7-2
CDR3: CASSSRPATEAFF

V: TRBV12-3/TRBV12-4
CDR3: CASSFDQPQHF

V: TRBV2
CDR3: CASTPDREYGYTF

V: TRBV6-5
CDR3: CASSYLGGSYNEQFF

V: TRBV24-1
CDR3: CATSEPPGREETQYF

V: TRBV7-2
CDR3: CASSLGGGDQPQHF

V: TRBV6-2/TRBV6-3
CDR3: CASSRGDEQFF

V: TRBV23-1
CDR3: CASSRDTGGDEQFF

V: TRBV28
CDR3: CASITTGNTEAFF

V: TRBV5-1
CDR3: CASGPDRWAAGGDEQFF

V: TRBV4-2
CDR3: CASSQDQGKTYNEQFF

V: TRBV10-2
CDR3: CASRGSSAGYTF